The entry that follows covers one TCR beta chain sequence. The data originate from a study of cytomegalovirus exposure and HLA in healthy donors. The PCR had 60 Vbeta and 13 Jbeta primers. Sequencing was performed with immunoSEQ multiplex PCR; in TCRdb, only in-frame clones are kept and a portion is missing. The repertoire holds 90,000 to 140,000 clones, with under 85% as singletons. The CDR3 extends over 15 amino acids. With V trimmed by 2 bases and J by 4 bases, 2 bases remained unmatched. Germline V gene data show CDR1 as LGHNA and CDR2 as YNFKEQ. This chain links TRBV4-2 with TRBJ2-1; 10 bases agree with TRBD2. This TCR was recovered from a woman between 40 and 55 years old in good health and CMV-seropositive. Sequenced material: PBMCs. The DNA of the CDR3 is TGTGCCAGCAGCCAACCTAGCGGGGGTTACAATGAGCAGTTCTTC. Encoded protein: CASSQPSGGYNEQFF.